This T cell receptor (beta chain) was sequenced during a study of T cell responses to AZD1222 COVID-19 vaccine. TCRdb's table, derived via immunoSEQ multiplex PCR, lists solely in-frame clones and lacks some. The sample yields 100,000 to 150,000 clones, 80% to 90% seen once. Worth noting for this clone: Its antigen is undetermined.

The CDR3 loop spans 14 amino acids. Trimming left V 1 base short and J 5 bases short, with 10 bases between. Looked up from germline, CDR1 is SGHTA and CDR2 is FQGNSA. Study-wide results and caveats: White British ancestry dominated among donors, who included more females, and clonal diversity was possibly underestimated.

The sample here was peripheral blood, taken on day 0 of AZD1222 vaccination. This sequence joins TRBV7-2 and TRBJ2-3; D may be TRBD2 (6 bases). This TCR was recovered from an adult in good health. The CDR3 loop is CASSLGVGGDTQYF. The DNA for the CDR3 is TGTGCCAGCAGCTTAGGTGTGGGAGGAGATACGCAGTATTTT.